This TCR beta chain originates from a study of T cell changes during pregnancy in multiple sclerosis (dated by TCRdb to between 2018 and 2020). For the wider study: The study looked at changes in the T cell repertoire across pregnancy in women with multiple sclerosis.

To prepare the library, the immunoSEQ multiplex PCR assay was applied. Drawn from immuneACCESS, this table holds only the in-frame rearrangements with V and J called that TCRdb kept. Clones are partly lost; checked studies trace under half to an unresolved V gene and leave the rest unexplained. For this sample the table gives 85,000 to 130,000 clones, of which 94% were detected only once. The ten biggest clones cover approximately 0.97% of the sample. As regards this clone: Its antigen has not been determined. Base qualities are not provided; no much larger clone lies one nucleotide away.

Sequenced material: peripheral blood, taken before pregnancy. This TCR came from a female donor with multiple sclerosis, enrolled in a pregnancy study.

The DNA sequence is TGTGCCAGCAGCTTGGCCAGCTCCTACGAGCAGTACTTC. The translation is CASSLASSYEQYF. The sequence links TRBV5-6 to TRBJ2-7, with the D gene not confidently named. Trimming takes 0 bases from V and 0 bases from J, and the germline ends sit 4 bases apart. Per the germline V gene, SGHDT is the CDR1 and YYEEEE is the CDR2. From cysteine to phenylalanine, the CDR3 is 13 amino acids long. Only the CDR3 DNA stays, 39 bases, in frame from base 1.